The 31 T cell receptor beta chains listed next were all sequenced from one sample in a study of blood T cell repertoires in COVID-19. Assay: immunoSEQ multiplex PCR; the TCRdb copy retains only in-frame clones and omits some. Of approximately 390,000 clones detected, about 87% appear once; the ten largest clones hold roughly 2.1%. The sample consisted of peripheral blood. The source is a woman aged 60-75 years with COVID-19, enrolled during active disease.

This clone showed up just a few times. J is TRBJ2-7 and V is TRBV6-5; maybe TRBD2 (5 bases). This CDR3 contains 16 residues. Germline V gene lookup returns CDR1 MNHEY and CDR2 SVGAGI. V was cut by 0 bases and J by 0 bases, with 12 bases left in between. In DNA, the CDR3 is TGTGCCAGCAGTTACTCACAAGGGAGATTCTCCTACGAGCAGTACTTC. Its translation is CASSYSQGRFSYEQYF.

V usage is TRBV28 and J usage is TRBJ1-2, with 7 bases lining up with TRBD1. The V segment lost 5 bases and the J segment 0 bases; nucleotides outside the gene matches: 6. The germline V gene encodes CDR1 MDHEN and CDR2 SYDVKM. The CDR3 runs 15 residues. The CDR3: CASSPSGTANYGYTF. The CDR3 DNA reads TGTGCCAGCAGTCCATCAGGGACAGCTAACTATGGCTACACCTTC.

A note on this clone: In the same sample, other DNA sequences code for this CDR3. CDR3 in amino acids: CASTIDRGGQPQHF. The CDR3 nucleotides read TGTGCCAGCACCATCGACAGGGGGGGGCAGCCCCAGCATTTT. The J gene is TRBJ1-5, the V gene TRBV6-5; TRBD1 matches 9 bases. Germline V gives CDR1 MNHEY, CDR2 SVGAGI. J gave up 7 bases and V 7 bases, and 8 bases lay outside the gene matches. The CDR3 extends over 14 amino acids.

This clone was counted once. This sequence joins TRBV11-2 and TRBJ1-1; 7 bases map to TRBD1. V trimming: 6 bases; J trimming: 1 base; junction bases outside the gene matches: 8. The length of the CDR3 is 15 residues. CDR1 and CDR2 from the germline V gene are SGHAT and FQNNGV. This CDR3 reads CASRPRRGPNTEAFF. Here the CDR3 DNA reads TGTGCCAGCAGACCGAGGAGGGGGCCGAACACTGAAGCTTTCTTT. The full variable domain, completed using reference TRBV11-2 and TRBJ1-1, is EAGVAQSPRYKIIEKRQSVAFWCNPISGHATLYWYQQILGQGPKLLIQFQNNGVVDDSQLPKDRFSAERLKGVDSTLKIQPAKLEDSAVYLCASRPRRGPNTEAFFGQGTRLTVV.

J is TRBJ2-5 and V is TRBV7-2; 13 nucleotides agree with TRBD2. The CDR3 runs 16 residues. CDR1 is SGHTA and CDR2 is FQGNSA in the germline V gene. The V gene end was trimmed by 5 bases and the J gene end by 4 bases; junction bases not matched to a gene: 7. The CDR3 nucleotides read TGTGCCAGCAGCGGAAAACTAGCGGGGGGGCGAGAGACCCAGTACTTC. Its protein is CASSGKLAGGRETQYF.

The V call is TRBV28, the J call TRBJ1-4; no clear D gene. CDR3 length: 11 amino acids. Germline CDR1 reads MDHEN; CDR2 reads SYDVKM. Trimming took off 8 bases at V and 5 bases at J, with 6 bases between the two ends. CDR3 in DNA: TGTGCCAGCGAGGAGAATGAAAAACTGTTTTTT. Its translation: CASEENEKLFF.

The chain links TRBV18 to TRBJ1-1; D is uncertain. Germline V CDR1 and CDR2: KGHSH, LQKENI. Trimming cost V 3 bases and J 5 bases, with 16 bases left between them. The CDR3 length is 15 residues. The CDR3 loop is CASSPSQMAGTEAFF. CDR3 in DNA: TGTGCCAGCTCACCCTCCCAAATGGCGGGGACTGAAGCTTTCTTT.

The J gene is TRBJ1-5, the V gene TRBV28, with D perhaps matching TRBD1 (5 bases). V was trimmed by 10 bases and J by 0 bases, leaving 13 bases between them. This CDR3 has 14 amino acids. Looked up from germline, CDR1 is MDHEN and CDR2 is SYDVKM. DNA of the CDR3: TGTGCCACCCTGGGGGGGTATAGCAATCAGCCCCAGCATTTT. Its protein is CATLGGYSNQPQHF.

This clone was found once. V is TRBV5-1 and J is TRBJ2-7, with no clear D. This CDR3 is built from 13 residues. The germline V gene has CDR1 SGHRS and CDR2 YFSETQ. V was trimmed by 0 bases and J by 7 bases, leaving 11 bases between them. The chain's CDR3 is CASSLEPLGEQYF. CDR3 nucleotide sequence: TGCGCCAGCAGCTTGGAACCCCTCGGGGAGCAGTACTTC.

J is TRBJ2-2 and V is TRBV2, with unresolved D. V was shortened by 10 bases and J by 0 bases, with 15 bases between the two germline ends. The CDR3 loop spans 15 amino acids. The germline V gene has CDR1 SNHLY and CDR2 FYNNEI. The CDR3 loop reads CATSALLANTGELFF. The CDR3 DNA reads as TGTGCCACCAGCGCGCTACTTGCGAACACCGGGGAGCTGTTTTTT.

J is TRBJ1-1 and V is TRBV2; no clear D gene. This CDR3 has 14 amino acids. Germline assignment: CDR1 SNHLY and CDR2 FYNNEI. V was trimmed by 5 bases and J by 0 bases, leaving 10 bases between them. The CDR3 loop is CASSMGIMNTEAFF. The CDR3 DNA sequence: TGTGCCAGCAGTATGGGCATAATGAACACTGAAGCTTTCTTT. The full variable domain, completed using reference TRBV2 and TRBJ1-1, is EPEVTQTPSHQVTQMGQEVILRCVPISNHLYFYWYRQILGQKVEFLVSFYNNEISEKSEIFDDQFSVERPDGSNFTLKIRSTKLEDSAMYFCASSMGIMNTEAFFGQGTRLTVV.

The V and J genes are TRBV14 and TRBJ2-1, with 10 bases aligning to TRBD2. V was clipped by 3 bases and J by 6 bases; unmatched bases: 8. The length of the CDR3 is 16 residues. Looked up from germline, CDR1 is SGHDN and CDR2 is FVKESK. For the CDR3, the DNA is TGTGCCAGCAGCCACCAGCGGGGGGGCCCATTCAATGAGCAGTTCTTC. Protein product: CASSHQRGGPFNEQFF. Filled out from reference TRBV14 and TRBJ2-1, the complete variable domain reads EAGVTQFPSHSVIEKGQTVTLRCDPISGHDNLYWYRRVMGKEIKFLLHFVKESKQDESGMPNNRFLAERTGGTYSTLKVQPAELEDSGVYFCASSHQRGGPFNEQFFGPGTRLTVL.

V and J are TRBV9 and TRBJ2-1; 10 bases are shared with TRBD2. Trimming removed 3 bases from V and 6 bases from J; junction bases left unmatched: 12. The CDR3 has 17 residues. The V gene's germline CDR1 is SGDLS and CDR2 YYNGEE. DNA of the CDR3: TGTGCCAGCAGCGCCCGAACCTCTAGCGGGGGTGCCAATGAGCAGTTCTTC. Translating it yields CASSARTSSGGANEQFF.

V gene TRBV30 combines with J gene TRBJ2-2; D is uncertain. The CDR3 sequence is 15 residues long. Germline V gene lookup returns CDR1 GTSNPN and CDR2 SVGIG (reference sequence). Trimming removed 4 bases at V and 3 bases at J, with 15 bases between. The CDR3 coding sequence is TGTGCCTGGAATTCGGCCCCGAGCGACACCGGGGAGCTGTTTTTT. Its translation is CAWNSAPSDTGELFF.

The chain has TRBV21-1 and TRBJ1-5. TRBV21-1 represents a pseudogene. The CDR3 loop spans 17 amino acids. CDR3 nucleotide sequence: TGTGCCAGCAGCAAAACTAGACGCCCCGGGGTCGTAAAGCCCCAGCATTTT. It is translated as CASSKTRRPGVVKPQHF.

This clone has just a few counts. The V and J genes are TRBV6-5 and TRBJ2-7; 11 nucleotides agree with TRBD2. The trim removed 6 bases at V and 3 bases at J, leaving 4 bases unmatched. Germline CDR1 is MNHEY and CDR2 is SVGAGI. The CDR3 runs 14 residues. The CDR3 loop is CASRYTSGGYEQYF. CDR3 in DNA: TGTGCCAGCAGGTATACTAGCGGGGGCTACGAGCAGTACTTC.

The chain combines TRBV14 with TRBJ2-2; TRBD2 matches at 9 bases. CDR1 and CDR2 (germline): SGHDN, FVKESK. V lost 4 bases to trimming and J lost 4 bases; unmatched junction nucleotides: 7. The CDR3 length is 16 residues. In DNA, the CDR3 is TGTGCCAGCAGCCCCCTGCGGGGGGGCGTCACCGGGGAGCTGTTTTTT. It translates to CASSPLRGGVTGELFF.

The rearrangement links TRBV7-9 to TRBJ2-5; TRBD2 agrees at 8 bases. Germline loops: CDR1 SEHNR, CDR2 FQNEAQ (reference sequence). The trim removed 5 bases at V and 5 bases at J, leaving 7 bases unmatched. This CDR3 comprises 14 residues. This chain's CDR3 is CASSVRGGRETQYF. The CDR3 nucleotides read TGTGCCAGCAGCGTCCGGGGGGGAAGGGAGACCCAGTACTTC.

The sample holds a few counts of this clone. V usage is TRBV5-1 and J usage is TRBJ2-2, with TRBD1 identical over 8 bases. The CDR3 is made up of 15 amino acids. Germline CDR1 and CDR2: SGHRS and YFSETQ. Trimming took 4 bases from V and 0 from J; bases not matched to a gene: 2. CDR3 in amino acids: CASSGQGANTGELFF. The CDR3 bases are TGCGCCAGCAGCGGACAGGGAGCGAACACCGGGGAGCTGTTTTTT. The full variable domain, its missing parts supplied by reference TRBV5-1 and TRBJ2-2, is KAGVTQTPRYLIKTRGQQVTLSCSPISGHRSVSWYQQTPGQGLQFLFEYFSETQRNKGNFPGRFSGRQFSNSRSEMNVSTLELGDSALYLCASSGQGANTGELFFGEGSRLTVL.

The chain uses TRBV30 and TRBJ2-1, with 7 positions matching TRBD1. V trimming: 0 bases; J trimming: 6 bases; junction bases outside the gene matches: 5. The CDR3 is 14 amino acids. Germline V gene lookup returns CDR1 GTSNPN and CDR2 SVGIG (reference sequence). The CDR3, as DNA: TGTGCCTGGAGTGTCGGGACAGTCTCCAATGAGCAGTTCTTC. Residues: CAWSVGTVSNEQFF.

V gene TRBV24-1 combines with J gene TRBJ2-7, with 8 bases aligning to TRBD1. The CDR3 is 12 residues long. Germline V gives CDR1 KGHDR, CDR2 SFDVKD. Losses at the gene ends were 3 bases for V and 9 bases for J; bases not matched to a gene: 3. The CDR3 sequence is CATSDRGQGQYF. CDR3 nucleotide sequence: TGTGCCACCAGTGATCGCGGACAGGGGCAGTACTTC.

This clone was seen a single time. This chain uses TRBV19 with TRBJ1-1; D gene unclear. Germline-derived CDR1 and CDR2 are LNHDA and SQIVND (reference sequence). CDR3 length: 13 amino acids. Trimming shortened V by 9 bases and J by 1 base, and 12 bases separated the two germline ends. The CDR3 DNA reads TGTGCCAGCCCGATGGAGAAGAACACTGAAGCTTTCTTT. It encodes CASPMEKNTEAFF. The full variable domain, its missing parts supplied by reference TRBV19 and TRBJ1-1, is DGGITQSPKYLFRKEGQNVTLSCEQNLNHDAMYWYRQDPGQGLRLIYYSQIVNDFQKGDIAEGYSVSREKKESFPLTVTSAQKNPTAFYLCASPMEKNTEAFFGQGTRLTVV.

This rearrangement joins TRBV19 to TRBJ2-3; 9 bases line up with TRBD2. After removal of 5 bases from V and 4 bases from J, the junction contained 7 bases not matched to a gene. Germline assignment: CDR1 LNHDA and CDR2 SQIVND (reference sequence). This CDR3 is 15 amino acids long. The CDR3 loop is CASSRTSVVADTQYF. As DNA, the CDR3 is TGTGCCAGTAGTCGGACTAGCGTTGTGGCAGATACGCAGTATTTT. The full variable domain, its missing parts supplied by reference TRBV19 and TRBJ2-3, is DGGITQSPKYLFRKEGQNVTLSCEQNLNHDAMYWYRQDPGQGLRLIYYSQIVNDFQKGDIAEGYSVSREKKESFPLTVTSAQKNPTAFYLCASSRTSVVADTQYFGPGTRLTVL.

The rearrangement uses TRBV11-2 and TRBJ2-7, with D unresolved. This CDR3 contains 13 residues. Germline CDR1 SGHAT, CDR2 FQNNGV. The V and J ends lost 0 bases and 3 bases respectively, with 6 bases between them. The CDR3 loop reads CASSLDRHYEQYF. In nucleotides, the CDR3 is TGTGCCAGCAGCTTAGACAGACACTACGAGCAGTACTTC.

V gene TRBV7-3 combines with J gene TRBJ1-2, with D hard to call. Trimming took off 3 bases at V and 4 bases at J, with 9 bases between the two ends. The CDR3 is 13 residues long. CDR1 is SGHTA and CDR2 is FQGTGA in the germline V gene. The CDR3 protein is CASSFQRGYGYTF. The DNA of the CDR3 is TGTGCCAGCAGCTTTCAGCGGGGCTATGGCTACACCTTC.

This chain's CDR3 is CASSFRRRTDTQYF. The CDR3 DNA sequence: TGTGCCAGCAGTTTCAGGCGTCGGACAGATACGCAGTATTTT. The chain uses TRBV28 and TRBJ2-3; D call uncertain. The length of the CDR3 is 14 residues. V lost 3 bases and J lost 3, with 10 bases in between. Germline assignment: CDR1 MDHEN and CDR2 SYDVKM.

The V gene is TRBV11-1, the J gene TRBJ2-7; D perhaps matches TRBD1 (5 bases). V was shortened by 2 bases and J by 2 bases, with 13 bases between the two germline ends. Germline V lookup: CDR1 SGHAT, CDR2 FQDESV (reference sequence). CDR3 length: 15 amino acids. The CDR3 DNA reads as TGTGCCAGCAGCTTAACGACAGCGCCAACCTACGAGCAGTACTTC. Its protein product is CASSLTTAPTYEQYF.

The genes are TRBV19 and TRBJ2-7, with 7 positions matching TRBD1. Losses at the gene ends were 6 bases for V and 2 bases for J; bases not matched to a gene: 1. The CDR3 length is 12 residues. Germline CDR1 is LNHDA and CDR2 is SQIVND (reference sequence). This CDR3 is CASRGQTYEQYF. CDR3 in DNA: TGTGCCAGTAGGGGACAGACCTACGAGCAGTACTTC.

In this sample, this clone turned up once. Compared with germline, one end of the junction differs, possibly owing to a read error. The chain carries TRBV19 and TRBJ1-1, with D uncertain. Germline V CDR1 and CDR2: LNHDA, SQIVND (reference sequence). This CDR3 comprises 15 residues. CDR3 in DNA: TGTGCCAGTAGTATAGGCCCACTCCCGAACTCTGAAGCTTTCTTT. This codes for CASSIGPLPNSEAFF.

This chain uses TRBV18 with TRBJ2-3; perhaps TRBD1 as D (6 bases). Trimming took 2 bases from V and 0 from J, leaving 9 bases between them. This CDR3 contains 15 residues. Germline lookup yields CDR1 KGHSH and CDR2 LQKENI. CDR3 sequence: CASSPGQTSTDTQYF. The DNA of the CDR3 is TGTGCCAGCTCACCAGGACAGACTAGCACAGATACGCAGTATTTT.

The chain employs TRBV27 and TRBJ2-7, with TRBD1 matching over 7 bases. This CDR3 spans 13 amino acids. V was pared by 3 bases and J by 7 bases, with 6 bases of the junction left unmatched. Germline V gene sequence: CDR1 MNHEY, CDR2 SMNVEV (reference sequence). CDR3 in amino acids: CASSFQGVGEQYF. As DNA, the CDR3 is TGTGCCAGCAGTTTCCAGGGGGTGGGGGAGCAGTACTTC.